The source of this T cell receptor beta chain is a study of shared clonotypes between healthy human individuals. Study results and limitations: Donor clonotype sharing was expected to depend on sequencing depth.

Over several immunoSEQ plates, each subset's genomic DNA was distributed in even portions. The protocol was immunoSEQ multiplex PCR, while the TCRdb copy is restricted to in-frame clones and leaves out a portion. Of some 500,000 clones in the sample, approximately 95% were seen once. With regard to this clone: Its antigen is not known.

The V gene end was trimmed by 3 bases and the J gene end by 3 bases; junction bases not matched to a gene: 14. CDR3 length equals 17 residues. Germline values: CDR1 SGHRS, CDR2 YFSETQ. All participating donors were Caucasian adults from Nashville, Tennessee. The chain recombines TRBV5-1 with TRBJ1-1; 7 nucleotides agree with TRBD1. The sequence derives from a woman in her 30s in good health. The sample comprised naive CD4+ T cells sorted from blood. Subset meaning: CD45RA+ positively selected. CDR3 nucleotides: TGCGCCAGCAGCTCAAAGCGCTTGGGTGACAGGGACACTGAAGCTTTCTTT. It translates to CASSSKRLGDRDTEAFF.